A single sample is the source of the 4 T cell receptor beta chains below, sequenced in a study of TIL therapy for anti-PD-1-resistant metastatic lung cancer (dated by TCRdb to the early 2020s). TCR beta CDR3 regions were amplified from genomic DNA by bias-controlled multiplex PCR with the immunoSEQ v3 hsTCRB kit. TCRdb stores this immuneACCESS table with in-frame sequences only. Part of the clones is absent; in the studies checked, under half of the shortfall reflects unresolved V genes, and no reason is known for the rest. This sample lists about 52,000 clones; 79% were detected once. 4% to 5.5% of the sample belongs to the ten largest clones. Per the publication, the time point label means: pre-treatment sample, taken before nivolumab and TIL therapy. This specimen was blood, taken at baseline. The receptors shown here come from a woman between 25 and 80 years old with non-small cell lung cancer.

CDR3 in amino acids: CASSLTRDSYEQYF. The CDR3 DNA reads TGTGCCAGCAGTTTAACCCGGGACAGTTACGAGCAGTACTTC. This chain joins TRBV7-8 and TRBJ2-7; 7 nucleotides line up with TRBD1. With 6 bases clipped from V and 4 bases from J, the junction kept 9 bases outside the gene matches. The length of the CDR3 is 14 residues. Germline V lookup: CDR1 SGHVS, CDR2 FQNEAQ.

V gene TRBV10-1 combines with J gene TRBJ2-6; D is unclear. Germline CDR1 reads WNHNN; CDR2 reads SYGVQD (reference sequence). The ends were cut back, 11 bases at V and 0 bases at J, with 14 bases in the middle. The CDR3 loop spans 15 amino acids. The CDR3 DNA reads TGCGCCTCTCCGACACCCAGCTCTGGGGCCAACGTCCTGACTTTC. Translated, it gives CASPTPSSGANVLTF.

This clone was detected a few times. This chain uses TRBV29-1 with TRBJ1-5; 7 bases align to TRBD1. The germline gives CDR1 SQVTM, CDR2 ANQGSEA. The CDR3 totals 12 residues. Trimming at V came to 2 bases and at J to 7 bases, leaving 2 bases not matched to a gene. This chain's CDR3 is CSVESTGQPQHF. The DNA of the CDR3 is TGCAGCGTTGAATCGACAGGGCAGCCCCAGCATTTT.

The rearrangement links TRBV4-2 to TRBJ2-1; 10 positions agree with TRBD2. CDR1 and CDR2 from the germline V gene are LGHNA and YNFKEQ. The CDR3 is made up of 17 amino acids. With 1 base clipped from V and 3 bases from J, the junction kept 6 bases outside the gene matches. CDR3 in DNA: TGTGCCAGCAGCCAAGTTCCTAGCGGGAGCCTCTACAATGAGCAGTTCTTC. As protein: CASSQVPSGSLYNEQFF.